The clone carrying this T cell receptor (beta chain) has only a few counts. Its target is unknown. The CDR3 runs 14 residues. The V segment lost 7 bases and the J segment 6 bases; nucleotides outside the gene matches: 6. CDR1 LGHDT and CDR2 YNNKEL come from the germline V gene (reference sequence). This entry comes from a study of identical twins. Study-level points and caveats: Whereas memory repertoires showed no such difference, abundant cord blood beta clonotypes carried fewer insertions.

TCRdb reprocessed the 5' RACE reads via MiXCR and lists one record per CDR3 protein. The sample consists of around 480,000 distinct CDR3 sequences, roughly an eighth of them appearing once. Another study also made use of these data, one on yellow fever vaccine responses in identical twins.

The V call is TRBV3-1, the J call TRBJ2-1; 10 nucleotides agree with TRBD2. The TCR comes from a woman under 30 in good health. Sequenced sample: CD4+ T cells sorted from blood. The DNA of the CDR3 is TGTGCCAGCACCCCAGCGGGGGGGCCCAATGAGCAGTTCTTC. Translating gives CASTPAGGPNEQFF.